This T cell receptor beta chain was profiled in a study of cytomegalovirus exposure and HLA in healthy donors. The data were produced by immunoSEQ multiplex PCR, yet TCRdb's version contains in-frame clones alone and is incomplete. The sample contains about 170,000 clones, around nine tenths of which appear only once. The CDR3 loop spans 15 amino acids. V gave up 2 bases and J gave up 6 bases; unmatched junction bases: 6. Germline assignment: CDR1 KGHSH and CDR2 LQKENI. This clone was recorded only once. The gene calls are TRBV18 and TRBJ2-1, with 8 bases matching TRBD2. The receptor's source is a woman younger than 35 in good health and CMV-seropositive. Sequencing was performed on PBMCs. In nucleotides, the CDR3 is TGTGCCAGCTCACCATTAGGACTAGCCTCCAATGAGCAGTTCTTC. This gives the protein CASSPLGLASNEQFF.